This T cell receptor beta chain derives from a study of monozygotic twins with inflammatory bowel disease. Turning to this clonotype: The antigen remains undetermined.

Germline CDR1 SQVTM, CDR2 ANQGSEA. CDR3 size: 15 residues. Total RNA input per TCR library was around 3,600 ng. Eight reactions per sample, run separately, yielded cDNA. TCRdb reworked the 5' RACE reads into one entry per CDR3 protein, no DNA. The sample features approximately 390,000 distinct CDR3 sequences, with 2% to 3% in its top ten. Study results and limitations: Fewer clonotypes were shared with others by IBD patients than by healthy twins, especially with disease activity.

The clonotype originates from a human donor with ulcerative colitis or Crohn's disease, or a healthy co-twin of an affected twin (not recorded which). This rearrangement joins TRBV29-1 to TRBJ1-2; lacking DNA, the TRBD1 call made by TCRdb goes unchecked. Source material: blood. The CDR3 sequence: CSVERPDGRGYGYTF.